The table lists the clone carrying this T cell receptor (beta chain) with many counts. The antigen is unknown. The data derive from a study of T cells in Graves' hyperthyroidism and ophthalmopathy. What was amplified from RNA transcripts were TCR beta CDR3 regions. The HTBI primer set served for first-round RT-PCR of the TCR CDR3. A single record per CDR3 protein comes from TCRdb applying MiXCR to the multiplex PCR reads. The sample records about 380,000 distinct CDR3 sequences, roughly 20% being singletons. CDR1 is SGHRS, CDR2 YFSETQ, per germline. V lost 1 base and J 2 bases, leaving 11 bases between the germline ends. The CDR3 is 15 amino acids. A NOSPECS grade of at least 4, a Clinical Activity Score of at least 3 and duration under 3 months were recorded in ophthalmopathy patients. Diagnostic assessment was based on clinical symptoms, serum thyroxine and TRAb, thyroid ultrasound and orbital computed tomography.

General study findings and limits: Blood samples included most of the expanded thyroid clonotypes exceeding 0.001. The model foresaw ophthalmopathy a median around seven months prior to onset.

The specimen was blood. This chain connects TRBV5-1 to TRBJ2-3; no clear D. The receptor comes from a man aged 18 to 30 with Graves' ophthalmopathy. In DNA form, the CDR3 reads TGCGCCAGCAGCTTGAGAGTTTCCCACACAGATACGCAGTATTTT. Protein sequence: CASSLRVSHTDTQYF.